Listed here is a single TCR beta chain. This clonotype was counted many times. Its antigen is not yet known. No base quality information exists; no much larger clone differs at one position. These data originate in a study of neurological immune-mediated disorders (dated by TCRdb to about 2019). Looking at the study overall: The study compared peripheral blood TCR-beta repertoires of HTLV-I-associated myelopathy (HAM/TSP) patients, multiple sclerosis patients and healthy controls using UMI-based sequencing. Alongside PBMC samples, the set of 106 TCR-beta libraries contained longitudinal samples, technical triplicates, and paired CD4+ and CD8+ T-cell subsets that had been sorted. Of the approximately 68 subjects in the cohort, about 15 were HAM/TSP patients, about 35 were multiple sclerosis patients, and about 20 were healthy controls. What the authors observed across the whole study: TCR clonal expansion was greatest in HAM/TSP patients and smallest in MS patients, who ranked below even healthy controls. Expanded clones from different subjects shared no identical CDR3 amino acid sequences, which suggests that TCR-beta repertoires were private in all groups.

Blood bank volunteers in Maryland, USA served as the healthy controls. For the sorted-subset TCR libraries, the starting material was around 1 million sorted CD4+ or CD8+ T cells. Peripheral blood underwent Ficoll-Hypaque density gradient centrifugation to isolate PBMCs, which were then cryopreserved in liquid nitrogen. The study also sequenced paired sorted CD4+ and CD8+ subsets from healthy controls, HAM/TSP patients and MS patients. To synthesize cDNA, template-switch 5'RACE was performed with a primer carrying a 10-nucleotide random unique molecular identifier so that each TCR transcript was tagged. Every sequencing run yielded over 180 million TCR-beta sequences covering 15-18 subjects. Total RNA was extracted with the RNeasy kit. The KAPA Real-time Library Amplification kit was used to amplify TCR-beta VDJ regions with primers for the TCR constant region and the 5'RACE anchor. Sample indexes and Illumina adaptors were added in a first PCR, and a second PCR then increased library yield. The roughly 650 bp TCR product was size-selected on a 2% E-gel SizeSelection system after Ampure bead purification. Before pooling, library quality was assessed on a Bioanalyzer, concentration was determined with Qubit, and library quantification was performed with the Kapa Library Quantification kit. An Illumina HiSeq 2500 sequenced the libraries paired-end 2 x 150 bp. To increase sequence diversity, about 23-30% phiX was spiked into each library pool. The authors' pipeline ran thus. Quality-filtered reads were processed with the UMI-based MiGEC pipeline, and over 85% of raw TCR sequences were removed by the MiGEC pipeline during error correction. IMGT germline references were used for alignment of VDJ genes, and clonotypes were defined by a unique CDR3 amino acid sequence together with V-J genes. VDJtools evaluated clonal expansion, Shannon diversity and CDR3 relatedness (CalcPairwiseDistances, ClusterSamples); CLCbio workbench built phylogenetic trees. Expanded clones were defined as having at least 8 unique UMIs, based on coefficient-of-variation modelling across technical triplicates. TCRdb itself trimmed the public reads at Q25 with fastp, ran MiXCR and retained productive beta chains. Every entry covers one CDR3 protein and lists the most common genes and DNA from its rows. The V and J calls follow TCRdb's processing rather than the paper's. This sample comprises 17,000 or so distinct CDR3 sequences, over 8.5% of them detected only once. The biggest ten clones account for about 32% of the sample.

The origin of this receptor is a woman between 45 and 65 years old in good health. Sequenced sample: CD8+ T cells from blood.

For the CDR3, the sequence is CSASGSGETQYF. Here is the DNA: TGCAGTGCAAGCGGGAGCGGGGAGACCCAGTACTTC. The chain is made from TRBV20-1 and TRBJ2-5; 8 of the junction bases match TRBD2. Measured from the cysteine to the phenylalanine, the CDR3 is 12 residues long. Just the 36-base CDR3 DNA is kept, in frame starting at base 1. From V the trimming removes 6 bases and from J it removes 5 bases, while the gene matches leave 5 bases of the junction unaccounted for. The germline V gene (reference sequence) yields DFQATT for CDR1 and SNEGSKA for CDR2.